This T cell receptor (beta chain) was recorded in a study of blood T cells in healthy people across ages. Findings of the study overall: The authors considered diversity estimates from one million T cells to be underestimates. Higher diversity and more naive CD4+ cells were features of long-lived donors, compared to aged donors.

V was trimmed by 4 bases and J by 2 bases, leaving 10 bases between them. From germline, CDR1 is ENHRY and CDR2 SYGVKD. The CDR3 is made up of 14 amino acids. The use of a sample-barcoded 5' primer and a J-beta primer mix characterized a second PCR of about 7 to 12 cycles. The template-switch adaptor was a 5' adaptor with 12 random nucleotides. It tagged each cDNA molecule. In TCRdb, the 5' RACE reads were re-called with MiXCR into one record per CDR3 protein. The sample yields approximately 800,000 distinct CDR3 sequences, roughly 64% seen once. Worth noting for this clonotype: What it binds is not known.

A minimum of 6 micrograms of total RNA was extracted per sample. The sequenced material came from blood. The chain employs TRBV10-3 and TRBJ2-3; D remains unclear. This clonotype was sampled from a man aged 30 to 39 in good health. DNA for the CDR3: TGTGCCATCAGTGGCGACACAGCCACAGATACGCAGTATTTT. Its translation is CAISGDTATDTQYF.